This is a list of T cell receptor beta chains from one sample in a study of T-cell reconstitution after alpha-beta-depleted transplantation in children. MiXCR, applied by TCRdb to the PCR reads, yields one record per CDR3 protein. The sample has approximately 520,000 distinct CDR3 sequences; 32% are singletons. Sequenced material: PBMCs from the stem cell graft donor, taken from the stem cell graft. Every receptor here comes from a human donor who donated a stem cell graft to a child with aplastic anemia. CDR3s include the opening cysteine and the closing phenylalanine or tryptophan. The D gene is left open where the match is weak. Not all rows give a size; the values are once, few, many and, for expanded clones, a class.

size: -
J: TRBJ2-1
V: TRBV20-1
D: -
CDR3: CSARGLTYNEQFF
DNA: TGCAGTGCTAGAGGACTTACATACAATGAGCAGTTCTTC

size: -
J: TRBJ2-5
V: TRBV6-1
D: TRBD1
CDR3: CASNQRQGPRETQYF
DNA: TGTGCCAGCAACCAAAGACAGGGACCCCGGGAGACCCAGTACTTC

size: few
J: TRBJ2-1
V: TRBV29-1
D: TRBD2
CDR3: CSVSAGTSYVNEQFF
DNA: TGCAGCGTTTCAGCCGGGACTAGCTATGTCAATGAGCAGTTCTTC

size: -
J: TRBJ1-2
V: TRBV29-1
D: -
CDR3: CSVEPQTSNYGYTF
DNA: TGCAGCGTTGAACCACAGACGTCTAACTATGGCTACACCTTC

size: -
J: TRBJ2-1
V: TRBV20-1
D: TRBD2
CDR3: CSARGGLAGVDEQFF
DNA: TGCAGTGCTAGAGGTGGGCTAGCGGGAGTGGATGAGCAGTTCTTC

size: -
J: TRBJ2-7
V: TRBV6-6
D: -
CDR3: CASNLEGEQYF
DNA: TGTGCCAGCAACCTAGAAGGGGAGCAGTACTTC

size: -
J: TRBJ1-5
V: TRBV7-2
D: TRBD1
CDR3: CASSLDRGANQPQHF
DNA: TGTGCCAGCAGCCTCGACAGGGGAGCCAATCAGCCCCAGCATTTT

size: few
J: TRBJ2-2
V: TRBV4-2
D: -
CDR3: CASSQEAGPGRLGTGELFF
DNA: TGTGCCAGCAGCCAAGAGGCCGGACCGGGTCGTTTGGGCACCGGGGAGCTGTTTTTT

size: once
J: TRBJ2-5
V: TRBV28
D: TRBD1
CDR3: CASSFLTGGPQETQYF
DNA: TGTGCCAGCAGTTTTTTGACAGGGGGCCCACAAGAGACCCAGTACTTC

size: few
J: TRBJ1-2
V: TRBV5-6
D: -
CDR3: CASSLRRGFFVSGYTF
DNA: TGTGCCAGCAGCCTGAGACGGGGGTTTTTTGTCTCTGGCTACACCTTC

size: once
J: TRBJ2-3
V: TRBV6-2/TRBV6-3
D: -
CDR3: CASSYNSLALDTQYF
DNA: TGTGCCAGCAGTTACAACAGCCTAGCCTTGGATACGCAGTATTTT

size: once
J: TRBJ1-5
V: TRBV11-2
D: TRBD1
CDR3: CASSLRGNGASNQPQHF
DNA: TGTGCCAGCAGCCTCAGGGGGAACGGGGCTAGCAATCAGCCCCAGCATTTT

size: few
J: TRBJ2-5
V: TRBV5-1
D: TRBD2
CDR3: CASSRRGWGTSGGQETQYF
DNA: TGCGCCAGCAGCCGTCGTGGATGGGGGACTAGCGGAGGCCAAGAGACCCAGTACTTC

size: -
J: TRBJ2-7
V: TRBV4-3
D: TRBD2
CDR3: CASSQGTSERFVYEQYF
DNA: TGCGCCAGCAGCCAAGGGACTAGCGAGCGATTTGTATACGAGCAGTACTTC

size: few
J: TRBJ1-2
V: TRBV25-1
D: -
CDR3: CASSEWAGLNYGYTF
DNA: TGTGCCAGCAGTGAATGGGCAGGCCTAAACTATGGCTACACCTTC